The following is a T cell receptor (beta chain) sequence with its context. Its antigen is currently not known. Per-base qualities were not stored, and no clone one base away is much larger. This sample was included in a study of T cells after somatic rescue of genetic block (dated by TCRdb to about 2020). With respect to the entire study: The study assessed how robust, over the long term, a T-cell system was when the system had developed through somatic rescue of a genetic block in T-cell development.

Library creation used the immunoSEQ multiplex PCR assay. This is the immuneACCESS table as TCRdb keeps it, with only in-frame sequences that have V and J called. A part of the clones is gone; compared with another copy, unresolved V genes explain less than half, and the rest is unexplained. Within this sample are fewer than 150,000 clones, with about nine tenths of them counted one time only. Approximately 1.3% of the sample goes to the ten largest clones. The germline V gene sets CDR1 to MNHEY and CDR2 to SVGAGI. From V the trimming removes 4 bases and from J it removes 5 bases, while the gene matches leave 11 bases of the junction unaccounted for. Measured from the cysteine to the phenylalanine, the CDR3 is 16 residues long. CDR3 DNA only is kept here, 48 bases in frame from base 1.

The sequencing input was peripheral blood mononuclear cells (PBMCs). The chain was built from TRBV6-5 and TRBJ1-2, with 9 bases in between that match TRBD1. The sequence derives from a woman younger than 35. The nucleotides read TGTGCCAGCAGTTTAACAACCTCGACAGGGGGGTATGGCTACACCTTC. Its amino acids are CASSLTTSTGGYGYTF.